What follows are 17 T cell receptor beta chains derived from one specimen sequenced in a study of blood T cell repertoires in COVID-19. Profiled with immunoSEQ multiplex PCR; TCRdb holds only in-frame clones, not every one. This table holds around 150,000 clones, approximately 80% found once. What was sequenced was peripheral blood. The source is a woman over 75 with active or convalescent COVID-19.

V and J are TRBV7-2 and TRBJ1-2; D is possibly TRBD1 (6 bases). The V gene lost 5 bases and the J gene lost 4 bases, with 17 bases spanning the gap. CDR1 SGHTA and CDR2 FQGNSA come from the germline V gene. CDR3 size: 15 residues. CDR3: CASSLRQVVSYGYTF. The CDR3 coding sequence is TGTGCCAGCAGCCTTCGACAGGTTGTGAGCTATGGCTACACCTTC.

This chain connects TRBV5-1 to TRBJ2-3, with TRBD2 as a possible D gene (5 bases). Germline lookup yields CDR1 SGHRS and CDR2 YFSETQ. Deletions cut 4 bases from V and 0 bases from J, with 9 bases between. CDR3 length: 14 residues. The CDR3 protein is CASSNGLSTDTQYF. The DNA of the CDR3 is TGCGCCAGCAGCAATGGACTGAGCACAGATACGCAGTATTTT.

CDR3 nucleotide sequence: TGTGCCAGCAGCTTATCACGGTTTCAAGAGACCCAGTACTTC. Its protein is CASSLSRFQETQYF. The V gene is TRBV11-2, the J gene TRBJ2-5; D not certain. Trimming stripped 2 bases from V and 2 bases from J, with 9 bases between. The CDR3 length is 14 residues. Germline CDR1 is SGHAT and CDR2 is FQNNGV.

This clone is a singleton in its sample. This sequence joins TRBV5-1 and TRBJ2-7; D is possibly TRBD2 (6 bases). Germline V gives CDR1 SGHRS, CDR2 YFSETQ. Trimming removed 7 bases from V and 2 bases from J, with 10 bases in between. The CDR3 length is 12 residues. The CDR3: CASGTGAYEQYF. CDR3 coding DNA: TGCGCCAGCGGGACGGGAGCCTACGAGCAGTACTTC.

The chain combines TRBV12-3 or TRBV12-4 with TRBJ1-1; D may be TRBD1 (5 bases). V was pared by 5 bases and J by 5 bases, with 12 bases between. The CDR3 contains 13 residues. This CDR3 reads CASSPQGFTEAFF. The CDR3 DNA sequence: TGTGCCAGCAGTCCCCAGGGTTTTACTGAAGCTTTCTTT.

V is TRBV15 and J is TRBJ2-1; TRBD2 matches 10 bases. In germline, CDR1 is LNHNV, CDR2 YYDKDF (reference sequence). This CDR3 is 18 amino acids long. The V segment lost 0 bases and the J segment 5 bases; nucleotides outside the gene matches: 10. CDR3 protein: CATSREAFTSGVDNEQFF. CDR3 sequence (DNA): TGTGCCACCAGCAGAGAGGCCTTTACTAGCGGGGTAGACAATGAGCAGTTCTTC.

The V gene is TRBV5-6, the J gene TRBJ2-5; 12 bases match TRBD1. The germline V gene has CDR1 SGHDT and CDR2 YYEEEE. V gave up 3 bases and J gave up 4 bases; unmatched junction bases: 10. This CDR3 is built from 17 residues. This CDR3 reads CASSWGTGTGGGETQYF. The CDR3, as DNA: TGTGCCAGCAGCTGGGGGACCGGGACAGGGGGCGGAGAGACCCAGTACTTC.

In this sample, this clone turned up a few times. This rearrangement joins TRBV5-4 to TRBJ1-1; TRBD1 might be the D (5 bases). Germline V lookup: CDR1 SGHNT, CDR2 YYREEE (reference sequence). Between the trimmed V and J ends, which lost 2 bases and 3 bases, there was a span of 17 bases. This CDR3 region has 16 residues. CDR3 sequence: CASSLTVLGGDTEAFF. In DNA form, the CDR3 reads TGTGCCAGCAGCTTAACCGTACTGGGAGGGGACACTGAAGCTTTCTTT.

The V call is TRBV19, the J call TRBJ2-2; perhaps TRBD2 as D (5 bases). Germline values: CDR1 LNHDA, CDR2 SQIVND (reference sequence). There are 14 residues in the CDR3. With 3 bases removed from V and 4 bases from J, the gap between germline ends came to 9 bases. The CDR3 region is CASSISGGTGELFF. The CDR3 coding sequence is TGTGCCAGTAGTATCTCCGGAGGCACCGGGGAGCTGTTTTTT.

The V gene is TRBV6-5, the J gene TRBJ2-2, with a possible D match to TRBD2 (6 bases). Germline CDR1 is MNHEY and CDR2 is SVGAGI. Trimming left V 6 bases short and J 1 base short, with 12 bases between. The CDR3 runs to 15 residues. CDR3 in amino acids: CASRTQGGNTGELFF. The CDR3, as DNA: TGTGCCAGCAGAACCCAGGGAGGGAACACCGGGGAGCTGTTTTTT.

J is TRBJ2-3 and V is TRBV27, with TRBD1 matching over 8 bases. Germline V gene data show CDR1 as MNHEY and CDR2 as SMNVEV (reference sequence). This CDR3 has 19 residues. The V gene end was trimmed by 3 bases and the J gene end by 4 bases; junction bases not matched to a gene: 18. CDR3 bases: TGTGCCAGCAGTTTGGACCTAAAGGGGTGGACACAGGGGGCAGATACGCAGTATTTT. Protein sequence: CASSLDLKGWTQGADTQYF.

This sequence joins TRBV19 and TRBJ1-2, with 7 bases fitting TRBD1. The germline V gene has CDR1 LNHDA and CDR2 SQIVND (reference sequence). V was clipped by 9 bases and J by 1 base; unmatched bases: 11. The CDR3 spans 15 residues. The CDR3 here is CASHDLGQVNYGYTF. The CDR3 DNA sequence: TGTGCCAGCCACGACCTTGGACAGGTTAACTATGGCTACACCTTC.

The CDR3 loop reads CASSYSVGGASNYGYTF. The CDR3 region has the DNA TGTGCCAGCAGTTACTCGGTCGGAGGGGCATCTAACTATGGCTACACCTTC. This rearrangement joins TRBV6-2 or TRBV6-3 to TRBJ1-2, with TRBD1 as a possible D gene (5 bases). V was cut by 0 bases and J by 0 bases, with 14 bases left in between. Germline lookup yields CDR1 MNHEY and CDR2 SVGEGT. This CDR3 comprises 17 residues.

This clone was observed once. The gene calls are TRBV5-4 and TRBJ2-3, with TRBD2 identical over 12 bases. The CDR3 sequence is 17 residues long. Per the germline V gene, CDR1 is SGHNT and CDR2 is YYREEE (reference sequence). V gave up 0 bases and J gave up 4 bases; unmatched junction bases: 6. CDR3 in amino acids: CASSLAASGGAADTQYF. CDR3 nucleotides: TGTGCCAGCAGCTTGGCGGCTAGCGGGGGGGCCGCAGATACGCAGTATTTT.

V usage is TRBV5-1 and J usage is TRBJ1-2; no firm D call. This CDR3 is built from 13 residues. Germline assignment: CDR1 SGHRS and CDR2 YFSETQ. The V end lost 0 bases, the J end lost 8 bases, and 11 bases lay between the germline ends. The CDR3 here is CASSLAGESGYTF. The CDR3 nucleotides read TGCGCCAGCAGCTTGGCCGGGGAAAGCGGCTACACCTTC.

This clone was counted only a few times. The chain uses TRBV19 and TRBJ1-2; 8 bases align to TRBD1. V was pared by 1 base and J by 5 bases, with 9 bases of the junction left unmatched. The CDR3 is 16 residues long. Germline CDR1 and CDR2: LNHDA and SQIVND (reference sequence). The CDR3 loop reads CASSIVPGGETYGYTF. CDR3 DNA sequence: TGTGCCAGTAGTATAGTCCCAGGGGGCGAAACGTATGGCTACACCTTC.

The chain joins TRBV4-2 to TRBJ2-1, with TRBD2 matching over 8 bases. The V gene end was trimmed by 3 bases and the J gene end by 6 bases; junction bases not matched to a gene: 10. This CDR3 is 16 amino acids long. Per germline, CDR1 LGHNA and CDR2 YNFKEQ. The CDR3 coding sequence is TGTGCCAGCAGCCAGTCCGGGACTAGTAGTAGCAATGAGCAGTTCTTC. Translating gives CASSQSGTSSSNEQFF.